This T cell receptor beta chain was found in a study of cytomegalovirus exposure and HLA in healthy donors. A single count supports this clone. Its antigen is unidentified. The CDR3 extends over 15 amino acids. Germline CDR1 SEHNR, CDR2 FQNEAQ (reference sequence). The junction had 14 bases not matched to a gene; V was cut back by 5 bases and J by 8 bases. General study results and limits: Likely technical artifact: a cluster of highly shared sequence variants. For cytomegalovirus status, the classifier reportedly gave diagnoses with high specificity and sensitivity. It was about 150 TCR beta chains that were listed as cytomegalovirus-associated.

Amplification used 60 Vbeta primers and 13 Jbeta primers. The assay was immunoSEQ multiplex PCR, and TCRdb's table has in-frame clones only and misses some. Of under 250,000 clones listed, around 79% are singletons. The chain couples TRBV7-9 to TRBJ1-2, with TRBD1 matching 7 bases. The material sequenced was PBMCs. The sequence was collected from a woman aged 25-40 years in good health and CMV-seropositive. In DNA, the CDR3 is TGTGCCAGCAGCCCGTGGACAGGATCCCTAGAGGGCTACACCTTC. It codes for CASSPWTGSLEGYTF.